This T cell receptor beta chain was captured by sequencing in a study of regulatory T cells in long-lasting Graves disease. In its sample, this clonotype was seen many times. Germline V gene sequence: CDR1 DFQATT, CDR2 SNEGSKA (reference sequence). The CDR3 is 14 amino acids. V shed 3 bases and J shed 1 base, with 10 bases lying between them. Time point meaning: newly diagnosed GD, antithyroid drugs for less than 3 months. There was RNA extracted from PBMCs, and the TCR library was made from it. The authors built TCR beta libraries using iRepertoire HTBI primers and Arm-PCR of CDR3 regions. TCRdb re-called the multiplex PCR reads through MiXCR, storing one row per CDR3 protein. The table shows more than 450,000 distinct CDR3 sequences, with around 15% occurring only once. Separately, the same data were catalogued under a study of T cells in Graves' hyperthyroidism and ophthalmopathy. That work adds: Exclusion of a patient resulted from uncontrolled infection, other autoimmune disease, pregnancy or lactation.

The chain joins TRBV20-1 to TRBJ2-1, with D perhaps TRBD1 or TRBD2 (5 bases each). This clonotype originated in a man between 40 and 49 years old with Graves disease. The specimen comprised peripheral blood mononuclear cells (PBMCs), sampled at new diagnosis, from a patient treated with antithyroid drugs. CDR3 in DNA: TGCAGTGCTAGGGAGGACACGTCCTACAATGAGCAGTTCTTC. This sequence encodes CSAREDTSYNEQFF.